The 27 T cell receptor beta chains in this list originate from one sample, sequenced in a study of somatic mutations in cytotoxic T cells in rheumatoid arthritis (dated by TCRdb to 2017 to 2019). The library came from the immunoSEQ multiplex PCR assay. TCRdb's version of the immuneACCESS table is confined to in-frame rearrangements and falls short of the full clone set. An unresolved V gene accounts for under half of the shortfall where checked; the remainder is of unknown origin. The sample yields over 8,000 clones; under 95% were counted once. The top ten constitute approximately 13% of the sample. The material sequenced was CD8+ T cells sorted from blood. These receptor sequences come from a woman under 30 with rheumatoid arthritis.

The CDR3 DNA reads as TGTGCCAGCGTTGCGCGGACCGGGGAGCTGTTTTTT. It translates to CASVARTGELFF. This chain uses TRBV7-9 with TRBJ2-2; the D is unclear. Germline V CDR1 and CDR2: SEHNR, FQNEAQ (reference sequence). The CDR3 totals 12 residues. V lost 8 bases and J 5 bases, leaving 9 bases between the germline ends.

The chain couples TRBV5-1 to TRBJ1-5, with D possibly matching TRBD1 (6 bases). Trimming removed 1 base from V and 5 bases from J, with 10 bases in between. This CDR3 contains 14 residues. Germline V gene lookup returns CDR1 SGHRS and CDR2 YFSETQ. For the CDR3, the DNA is TGCGCCAGCAGCTTGATGGGGACATATCAGCCCCAGCATTTT. Protein product: CASSLMGTYQPQHF.

V and J are TRBV5-6 and TRBJ2-7, with a tentative D call TRBD1 (5 bases). CDR1 SGHDT and CDR2 YYEEEE come from the germline V gene. CDR3 size: 14 residues. The V gene lost 4 bases and the J gene lost 0 bases, with 11 bases spanning the gap. CDR3 nucleotide sequence: TGTGCCAGCAGCCTAACAGGCTACTCCTACGAGCAGTACTTC. Protein: CASSLTGYSYEQYF.

This rearrangement joins TRBV11-3 to TRBJ2-2, with TRBD2 identical over 7 bases. With 5 bases clipped from V and 7 bases from J, the junction kept 13 bases outside the gene matches. Looked up from germline, CDR1 is SGHNT and CDR2 is YENEEA. The CDR3 is 16 residues long. In nucleotides, the CDR3 is TGTGCCAGCAGCCCGTCGGGGGGAGAGATGGTCGGGGAGCTGTTTTTT. It specifies CASSPSGGEMVGELFF. Variable domain in full (rest from reference TRBV11-3 and TRBJ2-2): EAGVVQSPRYKIIEKKQPVAFWCNPISGHNTLYWYLQNLGQGPELLIRYENEEAVDDSQLPKDRFSAERLKGVDSTLKIQPAELGDSAVYLCASSPSGGEMVGELFFGEGSRLTVL.

The V and J genes are TRBV9 and TRBJ1-2; 11 bases line up with TRBD1. This CDR3 has 16 residues. Trimming took 0 bases from V and 6 from J; bases not matched to a gene: 7. Germline lookup yields CDR1 SGDLS and CDR2 YYNGEE. The CDR3 here is CASSVGGDRGSHGYTF. The CDR3 DNA reads as TGTGCCAGCAGCGTAGGAGGGGACAGGGGGTCCCATGGCTACACCTTC.

The chain is built from TRBV7-6 and TRBJ1-1; TRBD1 agrees at 8 bases. This CDR3 spans 15 amino acids. Looked up from germline, CDR1 is SGHVS and CDR2 is FNYEAQ. The junction had 0 bases not matched to a gene; V was cut back by 0 bases and J by 0 bases. The CDR3 here is CASSLATGVNTEAFF. CDR3 nucleotide sequence: TGTGCCAGCAGCTTAGCGACAGGGGTGAACACTGAAGCTTTCTTT.

This clone was seen just once. V and J are TRBV5-6 and TRBJ2-3; 7 bases agree with TRBD2. The junction had 16 bases not matched to a gene; V was cut back by 4 bases and J by 2 bases. This CDR3 region has 18 residues. The germline gives CDR1 SGHDT, CDR2 YYEEEE. CDR3 sequence reads: CASSPVVGRARNTDTQYF. The CDR3 nucleotides are TGTGCCAGCAGCCCTGTAGTGGGGAGGGCCCGAAACACAGATACGCAGTATTTT.

The rearrangement uses TRBV9 and TRBJ2-1; 10 bases match TRBD2. CDR3 size: 16 residues. Germline V gene sequence: CDR1 SGDLS, CDR2 YYNGEE. J gave up 7 bases and V 1 base, and 8 bases lay outside the gene matches. The DNA of the CDR3 is TGTGCCAGCAGCGTACCAACTAGCGGGATTACAAATGAGCAGTTCTTC. Protein sequence: CASSVPTSGITNEQFF.

This clone is a singleton in its sample. The rearrangement uses TRBV10-3 and TRBJ2-7, with 9 bases matching TRBD1. The germline CDR1 and CDR2 sequences are ENHRY and SYGVKD. Trimming at V came to 8 bases and at J to 6 bases, leaving 5 bases not matched to a gene. The length of the CDR3 is 12 residues. CDR3 protein: CAIWGQGLEQYF. CDR3 DNA sequence: TGTGCCATCTGGGGACAGGGTCTCGAGCAGTACTTC.

The table lists this clone with a count of one. The chain uses TRBV6-5 and TRBJ1-1; the match to TRBD1 covers 8 bases. After removal of 4 bases from V and 2 bases from J, the junction contained 9 bases not matched to a gene. The CDR3 runs 16 residues. Germline V gene data show CDR1 as MNHEY and CDR2 as SVGAGI. The CDR3 nucleotides are TGTGCCAGCAGTTTGACAGGGGAAGGTGGAAACACTGAAGCTTTCTTT. It codes for CASSLTGEGGNTEAFF.

This clone is a singleton in its sample. This rearrangement joins TRBV13 to TRBJ1-5; unclear D gene. CDR1 PRHDT and CDR2 FYEKMQ come from the germline V gene (reference sequence). Trimming removed 4 bases at V and 3 bases at J, with 10 bases between. This CDR3 is 14 amino acids long. The CDR3 loop is CASSSGGLNQPQHF. The DNA for the CDR3 is TGTGCCAGCAGCTCCGGAGGGCTCAATCAGCCCCAGCATTTT.

The CDR3 loop reads CASSPPQGPRQPQHF. The CDR3 nucleotides are TGTGCCAGCAGCCCCCCACAGGGGCCTCGGCAGCCCCAGCATTTT. This chain connects TRBV6-1 to TRBJ1-5; TRBD1 matches 7 bases. With V trimmed by 6 bases and J by 7 bases, 12 bases remained unmatched. This CDR3 is 15 amino acids long. The V gene's germline CDR1 is MNHNS and CDR2 SASEGT.

V usage is TRBV5-5 and J usage is TRBJ2-5; D is unclear. The J call is doubtful: the DNA matches TRBJ2-7 better. The CDR3 runs 14 residues. CDR1 and CDR2 from the germline V gene are SGHKS and YYEKEE (reference sequence). The CDR3 DNA reads as TGTGCCAGCAGCTTGGGGTCAGGCTCCTACGAGCAGTACTTC. The encoded protein is CASSLGSGSYEQYF.

Within the sample, this clone is medium-sized. CDR3 sequence reads: CASSPRDWLAEQYF. CDR3 sequence (DNA): TGTGCCAGCAGCCCCCGGGACTGGCTGGCCGAGCAGTACTTC. The chain recombines TRBV7-2 with TRBJ2-7; possibly TRBD2 for D (6 bases). V was shortened by 5 bases and J by 6 bases, with 17 bases between the two germline ends. The germline CDR1 and CDR2 sequences are SGHTA and FQGNSA. The CDR3 covers 14 residues.

The chain is built from TRBV19 and TRBJ2-7; 7 bases match TRBD1. Germline V gene data show CDR1 as LNHDA and CDR2 as SQIVND (reference sequence). The V gene end was trimmed by 4 bases and the J gene end by 3 bases; junction bases not matched to a gene: 3. CDR3 length: 13 amino acids. The CDR3 bases are TGTGCCAGTAGTACGGGACAGATCTACGAGCAGTACTTC. This translates into CASSTGQIYEQYF.

This clone was found once. The chain joins TRBV7-2 to TRBJ2-3, with TRBD2 identical over 14 bases. The CDR3 has 15 residues. V trimming: 5 bases; J trimming: 4 bases; junction bases outside the gene matches: 2. The germline V gene has CDR1 SGHTA and CDR2 FQGNSA. CDR3 region: CASSETSGRADTQYF. The CDR3, as DNA: TGTGCCAGCAGCGAGACTAGCGGGAGGGCAGATACGCAGTATTTT.

The V and J genes are TRBV2 and TRBJ1-1, with 9 bases fitting TRBD1. The CDR3 has 15 residues. The germline CDR1 and CDR2 sequences are SNHLY and FYNNEI. The junction had 5 bases not matched to a gene; V was cut back by 1 base and J by 5 bases. CDR3 loop: CASSEGTGVTTEAFF. The CDR3 DNA follows: TGTGCCAGCAGTGAAGGGACAGGGGTAACAACTGAAGCTTTCTTT.

V gene TRBV25-1 combines with J gene TRBJ2-1; tentative D call: TRBD1 (6 bases). Germline CDR1 MGHDK, CDR2 SYGVNS. Trimming left V 4 bases short and J 3 bases short, with 7 bases between. The CDR3 has 13 residues. CDR3 DNA: TGTGCCAGCAGTGGAGGGGGCTACAATGAGCAGTTCTTC. This gives the protein CASSGGGYNEQFF.

This clone was detected a few times. This chain uses TRBV6-5 with TRBJ2-1; maybe TRBD2 (6 bases). In germline, CDR1 is MNHEY, CDR2 SVGAGI. V was clipped by 5 bases and J by 7 bases, with 9 bases between them. The CDR3 has 12 amino acids. CDR3 DNA sequence: TGTGCCAGCAGTAAACGGGGGAATGAGCAGTTCTTC. Residues: CASSKRGNEQFF.

J is TRBJ2-7 and V is TRBV6-5; 10 bases line up with TRBD1. This CDR3 spans 15 amino acids. Germline values: CDR1 MNHEY, CDR2 SVGAGI. Trimming cost V 2 bases and J 4 bases; bases outside gene matches: 5. CDR3 sequence (DNA): TGTGCCAGCAGTTACACGGGACAGGGGTATTACGAGCAGTACTTC. Translating it yields CASSYTGQGYYEQYF.

The V and J genes are TRBV5-6 and TRBJ2-7; D may be TRBD1 (6 bases). Per the germline V gene, CDR1 is SGHDT and CDR2 is YYEEEE. The CDR3 is made up of 13 amino acids. V shed 3 bases and J shed 5 bases, with 12 bases lying between them. The CDR3 nucleotides are TGTGCCAGCAGCTCCACAGGGCTCGACGAGCAGTACTTC. Its protein is CASSSTGLDEQYF.

CDR3 nucleotide sequence: TGTGCCAGCAGTCAACAGGGCATGAACACTGAAGCTTTCTTT. The encoded protein is CASSQQGMNTEAFF. This rearrangement joins TRBV6-5 to TRBJ1-1; a weak D match, TRBD1 (6 bases). Trimming took 5 bases from V and 0 from J, leaving 10 bases between them. Germline V lookup: CDR1 MNHEY, CDR2 SVGAGI. This CDR3 comprises 14 residues.

The rearrangement links TRBV10-3 to TRBJ1-2; 7 nucleotides match TRBD1. CDR1 is ENHRY, CDR2 SYGVKD, per germline. The CDR3 sequence is 12 residues long. Trimming cost V 6 bases and J 2 bases; bases outside gene matches: 0. CDR3 nucleotide sequence: TGTGCCATCAGACAGGGGAACTATGGCTACACCTTC. Translating gives CAIRQGNYGYTF.

This clone was seen a single time. The rearrangement joins TRBV15 to TRBJ2-2; 13 bases fit TRBD2. Losses at the gene ends were 1 base for V and 6 bases for J; bases not matched to a gene: 5. Germline V gives CDR1 LNHNV, CDR2 YYDKDF (reference sequence). CDR3 length equals 17 residues. The CDR3 sequence: CATSRARGLAGAGELFF. CDR3 nucleotides: TGTGCCACCAGCAGAGCCCGAGGACTAGCGGGAGCCGGGGAGCTGTTTTTT.

The V and J genes are TRBV2 and TRBJ2-3; 9 bases align to TRBD2. This CDR3 is built from 18 residues. V lost 10 bases to trimming and J lost 0 bases; unmatched junction nucleotides: 17. Looked up from germline, CDR1 is SNHLY and CDR2 is FYNNEI. In DNA form, the CDR3 reads TGTGCCACCCTCATGCGGGCGACTAGCGGAAGGAGCACAGATACGCAGTATTTT. This encodes CATLMRATSGRSTDTQYF.

For this clone: Germline is not matched at one junction end, which may reflect a read error. J is TRBJ1-1 and V is TRBV27, with a possible D match to TRBD1 (6 bases). The V gene's germline CDR1 is MNHEY and CDR2 SMNVEV (reference sequence). This CDR3 has 11 residues. In nucleotides, the CDR3 is TGTGCCGGCAGTCAGGGACATGAAGCTTTCTTT. Protein product: CAGSQGHEAFF.

The chain joins TRBV9 to TRBJ2-7; D is unclear. CDR3 length: 14 amino acids. V was clipped by 0 bases and J by 5 bases, with 12 bases between them. The germline gives CDR1 SGDLS, CDR2 YYNGEE. The CDR3 DNA is TGTGCCAGCAGCGTAGGGCAGGTCCGGAACGAGCAGTACTTC. This sequence encodes CASSVGQVRNEQYF.